This T cell receptor beta chain emerged from a study of blood T cell repertoires in COVID-19. The protocol was immunoSEQ multiplex PCR, while the TCRdb copy is restricted to in-frame clones and leaves out a portion. The sample includes roughly 290,000 clones, around 88% of them seen just once. The CDR3 covers 13 residues. Germline V lookup: CDR1 SGHAT, CDR2 FQDESV (reference sequence). V was pared by 5 bases and J by 4 bases, with 2 bases of the junction left unmatched. The gene calls are TRBV11-1 and TRBJ2-3; 8 bases fit TRBD2. The sequencing input was PBMCs or T cells enriched from blood (not recorded which). This receptor was obtained from a woman aged 40 to 50 who had recovered from COVID-19. DNA for the CDR3: TGTGCCAGCAGCAGACTAGCGCCAGATACGCAGTATTTT. It yields the protein CASSRLAPDTQYF.